One sample yielded the 8 T cell receptor beta chains listed below, sequenced in a study of T cells in Graves' hyperthyroidism and ophthalmopathy. TCR beta CDR3 sequences were amplified from RNA transcripts. First-round RT-PCR with HTBI primers amplified the TCR CDR3 region. MiXCR, run by TCRdb on the multiplex PCR reads, gives a single entry per CDR3 protein. The repertoire consists of 560,000 or so distinct CDR3 sequences, with about half occurring once and the leading ten covering roughly 8.2%. The sample consisted of peripheral blood or thyroid tissue (not recorded which). The origin of the receptors is a woman younger than 30 with Graves' hyperthyroidism.

The chain recombines TRBV29-1 with TRBJ1-2; TRBD1 is a possible D gene (6 bases). The CDR3 loop spans 12 amino acids. Germline V gene sequence: CDR1 SQVTM, CDR2 ANQGSEA. The CDR3 loop is CSRGGDNYGYTF. Here the CDR3 DNA reads TGCAGTCGTGGGGGCGATAACTATGGCTACACCTTC.

Many counts were recorded for this clonotype. The rearrangement uses TRBV29-1 and TRBJ2-7; the D is unclear. CDR3 size: 11 residues. V was trimmed by 7 bases and J by 6 bases, leaving 13 bases between them. The germline V gene has CDR1 SQVTM and CDR2 ANQGSEA. The CDR3: CSAGQRPEQYF. The CDR3 region has the DNA TGCAGCGCTGGGCAGCGTCCCGAGCAGTACTTC.

This clonotype was seen repeatedly, ten times or more. The chain employs TRBV24-1 and TRBJ1-1; a weak D match, TRBD1 (6 bases). CDR1 KGHDR and CDR2 SFDVKD come from the germline V gene. Between the trimmed V and J ends, which lost 5 bases and 3 bases, there was a span of 12 bases. CDR3 size: 14 residues. The CDR3 DNA reads TGTGCCACCAGTGGCGCGGGGGGCTACACTGAAGCTTTCTTT. Its translation: CATSGAGGYTEAFF.

This clonotype showed up many times. CDR3 DNA: TGTGCCAGCAGTGAAGGTCCGGGAATCTCTGGAAACACCATATATTTT. Translating gives CASSEGPGISGNTIYF. The chain has TRBV25-1 and TRBJ1-3; no clear D. With 2 bases removed from V and 0 bases from J, the gap between germline ends came to 11 bases. The germline V gene encodes CDR1 MGHDK and CDR2 SYGVNS. There are 16 residues in the CDR3.

In this sample, this clonotype turned up a few times. The chain combines TRBV5-1 with TRBJ2-5; TRBD2 might be the D (6 bases). Germline CDR1 SGHRS, CDR2 YFSETQ. The length of the CDR3 is 16 residues. Deletions cut 0 bases from V and 2 bases from J, with 14 bases between. This chain's CDR3 is CASSLEGTPGQETQYF. Here the CDR3 DNA reads TGCGCCAGCAGCTTGGAAGGGACTCCGGGGCAAGAGACCCAGTACTTC. The full variable domain, rest sourced from reference TRBV5-1 and TRBJ2-5, is KAGVTQTPRYLIKTRGQQVTLSCSPISGHRSVSWYQQTPGQGLQFLFEYFSETQRNKGNFPGRFSGRQFSNSRSEMNVSTLELGDSALYLCASSLEGTPGQETQYFGPGTRLLVL.

This clonotype was counted once. The rearrangement joins TRBV4-1 to TRBJ1-5; 7 nucleotides agree with TRBD1. The germline V gene has CDR1 MGHRA and CDR2 YSYEKL. The CDR3 runs to 19 residues. Unmatched junction bases numbered 13, after V lost 1 base and J lost 1 base. In DNA, the CDR3 is TGCGCCAGCAGCCAAGGGGCTTATAGGGGGCGAGAGAGCAATCAGCCCCAGCATTTT. It yields the protein CASSQGAYRGRESNQPQHF.

This clonotype has just a few counts. This chain connects TRBV9 to TRBJ1-2; TRBD1 matches at 8 bases. This CDR3 region has 14 residues. Looked up from germline, CDR1 is SGDLS and CDR2 is YYNGEE. CDR3 protein: CARLPTGTGYGYTF. CDR3 bases: TGTGCTAGGCTACCTACCGGGACAGGTTATGGCTACACCTTC.

This clonotype has a count of ten or more. The rearrangement links TRBV3-1 to TRBJ1-2, with 9 bases aligning to TRBD1. The CDR3 runs 15 residues. Germline CDR1 and CDR2: LGHDT and YNNKEL (reference sequence). Trimming cost V 5 bases and J 0 bases; bases outside gene matches: 4. The CDR3 DNA reads as TGTGCCAGCAGCAATAGACAGGGGGCTAACTATGGCTACACCTTC. Its protein is CASSNRQGANYGYTF.